This TCR beta chain was profiled in a study of blood T cell repertoires in COVID-19. Looking at the study overall: From the United States, Italy and Spain came samples of acute and convalescent COVID-19. T cells, B-cell-depleted T cells, or PBMCs provided the cDNA or gDNA that served as material.

In the source study's methods: Estimation of nucleated cell counts was performed using reference gene primer amplification. Sequencing was performed with immunoSEQ multiplex PCR; in TCRdb, only in-frame clones are kept and a portion is missing. Clonal size and the V and J genes are those of that table, whereas D and trimming came from the DNA. The sample includes 90,000 to 100,000 clones, 70% to 90% of them seen just once. This CDR3 is 16 amino acids long. Trimming at V came to 4 bases and at J to 3 bases, leaving 6 bases not matched to a gene. Germline CDR1 reads KGHDR; CDR2 reads SFDVKD. Source material: peripheral blood. This TCR was sampled from a man aged 55 to 70 with acute or convalescent COVID-19. The chain is built from TRBV24-1 and TRBJ2-3, with 10 bases lining up with TRBD2. The CDR3 here is CATSDPGTSATDTQYF. The CDR3 DNA sequence: TGTGCCACCAGTGACCCTGGGACTAGCGCTACAGATACGCAGTATTTT.